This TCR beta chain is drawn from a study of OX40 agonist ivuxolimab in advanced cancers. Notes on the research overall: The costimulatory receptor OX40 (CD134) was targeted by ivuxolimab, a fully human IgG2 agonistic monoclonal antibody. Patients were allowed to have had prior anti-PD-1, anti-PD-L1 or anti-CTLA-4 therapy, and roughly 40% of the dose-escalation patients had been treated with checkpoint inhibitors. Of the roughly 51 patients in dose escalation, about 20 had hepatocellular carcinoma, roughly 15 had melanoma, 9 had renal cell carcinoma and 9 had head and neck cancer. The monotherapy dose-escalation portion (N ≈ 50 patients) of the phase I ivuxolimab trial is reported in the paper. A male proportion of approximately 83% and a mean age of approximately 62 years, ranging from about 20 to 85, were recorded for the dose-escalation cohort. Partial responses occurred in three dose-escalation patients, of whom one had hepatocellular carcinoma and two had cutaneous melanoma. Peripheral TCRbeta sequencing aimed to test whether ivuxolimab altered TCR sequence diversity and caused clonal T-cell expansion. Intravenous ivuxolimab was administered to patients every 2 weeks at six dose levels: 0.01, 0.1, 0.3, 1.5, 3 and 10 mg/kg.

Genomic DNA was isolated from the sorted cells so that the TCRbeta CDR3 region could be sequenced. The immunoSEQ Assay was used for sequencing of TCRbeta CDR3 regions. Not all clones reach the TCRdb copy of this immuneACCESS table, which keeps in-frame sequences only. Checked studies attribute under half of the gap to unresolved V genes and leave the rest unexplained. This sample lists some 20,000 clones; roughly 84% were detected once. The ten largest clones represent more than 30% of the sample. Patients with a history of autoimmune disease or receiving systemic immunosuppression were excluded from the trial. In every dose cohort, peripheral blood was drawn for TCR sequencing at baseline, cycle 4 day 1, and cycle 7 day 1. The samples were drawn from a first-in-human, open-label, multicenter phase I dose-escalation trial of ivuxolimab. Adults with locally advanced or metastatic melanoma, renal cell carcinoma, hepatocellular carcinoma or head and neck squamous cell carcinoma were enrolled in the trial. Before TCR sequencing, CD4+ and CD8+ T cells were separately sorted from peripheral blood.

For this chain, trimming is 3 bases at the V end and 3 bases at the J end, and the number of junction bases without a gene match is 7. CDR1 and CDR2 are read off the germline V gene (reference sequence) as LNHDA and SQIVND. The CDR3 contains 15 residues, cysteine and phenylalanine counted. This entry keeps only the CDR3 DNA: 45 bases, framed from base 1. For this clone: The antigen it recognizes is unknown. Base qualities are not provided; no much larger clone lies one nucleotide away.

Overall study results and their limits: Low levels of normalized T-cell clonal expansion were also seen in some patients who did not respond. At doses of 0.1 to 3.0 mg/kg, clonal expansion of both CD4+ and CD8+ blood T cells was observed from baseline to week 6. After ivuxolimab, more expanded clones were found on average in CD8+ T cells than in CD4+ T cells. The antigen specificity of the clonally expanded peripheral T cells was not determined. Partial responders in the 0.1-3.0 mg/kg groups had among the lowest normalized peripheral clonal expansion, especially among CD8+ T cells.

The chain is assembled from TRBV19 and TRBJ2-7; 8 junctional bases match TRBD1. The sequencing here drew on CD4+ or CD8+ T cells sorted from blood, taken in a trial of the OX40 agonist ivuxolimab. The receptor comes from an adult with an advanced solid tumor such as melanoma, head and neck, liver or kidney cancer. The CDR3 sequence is CASSMMGTGGYEQYF. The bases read TGTGCCAGTAGTATGATGGGGACAGGTGGCTACGAGCAGTACTTC. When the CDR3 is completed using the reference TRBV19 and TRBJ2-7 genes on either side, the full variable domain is DGGITQSPKYLFRKEGQNVTLSCEQNLNHDAMYWYRQDPGQGLRLIYYSQIVNDFQKGDIAEGYSVSREKKESFPLTVTSAQKNPTAFYLCASSMMGTGGYEQYFGPGTRLTVT.